Listed below are T cell receptor beta chains from one sample, sequenced in a study of Graves' ophthalmopathy and Graves' hyperthyroidism. TCRdb used MiXCR to reprocess the multiplex PCR reads, holding one entry per CDR3 protein. This table has 500,000 to 600,000 distinct CDR3 sequences, about two fifths appearing once. The sample comprised peripheral blood or thyroid tissue (not recorded which). The receptors derive from an adult man with Graves' hyperthyroidism. Each CDR3 is given with its conserved first and last residue. A D gene is named only where the DNA matches it firmly. Clone size, where shown, is once, few, many, or a class for clones that have expanded.

length | J | D | V | size | DNA | CDR3
13 | TRBJ2-7 | . | TRBV29-1 | many | TGCAGCGTTTGTAAGGGCCTCGGGTACGAGCAGTACTTC | CSVCKGLGYEQYF
15 | TRBJ2-2 | . | TRBV4-1 | few | TGCGCCAGCAGCCAAGAGATAGGGTTGACCGGGGAGCTGTTTTTT | CASSQEIGLTGELFF
17 | TRBJ2-2 | . | TRBV5-1 | . | TGCGCCAGCAGCTTGAGGCGCGGGCGGCTGAACACCGGGGAGCTGTTTTTT | CASSLRRGRLNTGELFF
16 | TRBJ1-5 | . | TRBV10-3 | . | TGTGCCATCAGTCAGGGTACGGACAGTAGCAATCAGCCCCAGCATTTT | CAISQGTDSSNQPQHF
14 | TRBJ1-1 | . | TRBV25-1 | many | TGTGCCAGCAGTGAAGCGGGGGGGAACACTGAAGCTTTCTTT | CASSEAGGNTEAFF
13 | TRBJ1-1 | . | TRBV20-1 | many | TGCAGTGCTAGAGAAGGCGGGGGATCAGAAGCTTTCTTT | CSAREGGGSEAFF
13 | TRBJ1-2 | TRBD1 | TRBV7-2 | . | TGTGCCAGCAGCAGGACAGGTGCTGTGGTCTACACCTTC | CASSRTGAVVYTF
13 | TRBJ1-2 | TRBD1 | TRBV20-1 | many | TGCAGTGCTAGTAACAGGGGAAGCTATGGCTACACCTTC | CSASNRGSYGYTF
12 | TRBJ2-7 | . | TRBV25-1 | . | TGTGCCAGCAGTGGAGAGATTGACGGGCAGTACTTC | CASSGEIDGQYF
16 | TRBJ2-5 | . | TRBV25-1 | many | TGTGCCAGCAGTGCGTATCCGGGGGCAGGCGAACAGACCCAGTACTTC | CASSAYPGAGEQTQYF
14 | TRBJ2-5 | . | TRBV15 | . | TGTGCCACCAGCAGAGATAGCGCCACGGAGACCCAGTACTTC | CATSRDSATETQYF
13 | TRBJ2-3 | . | TRBV2 | . | TGTGCCAGCAGTCCAGGGGACACAGATACGCAGTATTTT | CASSPGDTDTQYF
12 | TRBJ1-2 | . | TRBV2 | once | TGTGCCAGAAACAGTCTCGAGGGTGGCTACACCTTC | CARNSLEGGYTF
14 | TRBJ2-1 | TRBD2 | TRBV10-3 | . | TGTGCCACCGCCACTAGCGGAGCGGAGGATGAGCAGTTCTTC | CATATSGAEDEQFF
14 | TRBJ2-7 | . | TRBV12-3/TRBV12-4 | . | TGTGCCAGCAGTTTTTTGGGGTTCGGCTACGAGCAGTACTTC | CASSFLGFGYEQYF
16 | TRBJ2-1 | TRBD2 | TRBV7-2 | few | TGTGCCAGCAGCTCCAAGACTAGCGGAACCTACAATGAGCAGTTCTTC | CASSSKTSGTYNEQFF
16 | TRBJ2-5 | TRBD2 | TRBV7-6 | . | TGTGCCAGCAGCTTAGCGTCGTTAGCGGGAGGAGAGACCCAGTACTTC | CASSLASLAGGETQYF
13 | TRBJ2-7 | TRBD1 | TRBV10-3 | many | TGTGCCATCAGTCCACCGGGACAGTTCGAGCAGTACTTC | CAISPPGQFEQYF
12 | TRBJ2-7 | . | TRBV6-1 | many | TGTGCCAGCAGTGAAGCGCTATTCGAGCAGTACTTC | CASSEALFEQYF
13 | TRBJ1-2 | . | TRBV7-8 | many | TGTGCCAGCAGCTTAGCAGACAATGGTGGCTACACCTTC | CASSLADNGGYTF
14 | TRBJ2-2 | . | TRBV7-8 | many | TGTGCCAGCAGCGTGGGACTCCCCCCCGGGGAGCTGTTTTTT | CASSVGLPPGELFF
15 | TRBJ1-5 | TRBD1 | TRBV12-5 | . | TGTGCTAACCACACACAGGGGGAATTAGGTCAGCCCCAGCATTTT | CANHTQGELGQPQHF
17 | TRBJ2-7 | TRBD2 | TRBV6-5 | many | TGTGCCAGCAGTTACTGGCTAGCGGGAGGGTCCGCCTACGAGCAGTACTTC | CASSYWLAGGSAYEQYF
16 | TRBJ1-5 | . | TRBV10-3 | . | TGTGCCATCAGTGGAGGTAGCGGGGAGTTACAAGAGACCCAGCATTTT | CAISGGSGELQETQHF
14 | TRBJ1-5 | . | TRBV20-1 | many | TGCAGTGCTAGTATTAGTTATAGCAATCAGCCCCAGCATTTT | CSASISYSNQPQHF
16 | TRBJ1-3 | TRBD1 | TRBV14 | . | TGTGCCAGCAGTACCGCGGGACAGGGGGTTGGAAACACCATATATTTT | CASSTAGQGVGNTIYF
14 | TRBJ1-1 | . | TRBV29-1 | . | TGCGGCGTTGCATCCGGGACTACGGACACTGAAGCTTTCTTT | CGVASGTTDTEAFF
15 | TRBJ2-7 | . | TRBV29-1 | . | TGCAGCGTTTTGAGACAGGACCTCGGGTACAATGAGCAGTACTTC | CSVLRQDLGYNEQYF
15 | TRBJ2-2 | TRBD1 | TRBV7-9 | . | TGTGCCAGCTCACCAGGACAGGCAAACACCGGGGAGCTGTTTTTT | CASSPGQANTGELFF
12 | TRBJ1-1 | . | TRBV2 | . | TGTGCCAGCCGGTCGCAGGGCACTGAAGCTTTCTTT | CASRSQGTEAFF
13 | TRBJ1-4 | . | TRBV7-9 | many | TGTGCCAGCAGCCCAAGGATAAATGAAAAACTGTTTTTT | CASSPRINEKLFF
15 | TRBJ2-7 | TRBD1 | TRBV14 | . | TGTGCCAGCAGCCAGGGACAGGGTTTAGTCTACGAGCAGTACTTC | CASSQGQGLVYEQYF
14 | TRBJ1-1 | . | TRBV29-1 | . | TGCAGCGTTAGGGGGGGGTCTTCGAACACTGAAGCTTTCTTT | CSVRGGSSNTEAFF
13 | TRBJ1-1 | . | TRBV10-3 | . | TGTGCCATCAGTGACAGTGCTCGTGCTGAAGCTTTCTTT | CAISDSARAEAFF
17 | TRBJ2-2 | TRBD1 | TRBV5-1 | . | TGCGCCAGCAGCGTCCCGCTAACAGGGGGTTGGACCGGGGAGCTGTTTTTT | CASSVPLTGGWTGELFF
13 | TRBJ1-2 | TRBD1 | TRBV2 | many | TGTGCCAGCAGATTAGACAGGGGAGATGGCTACACCTTC | CASRLDRGDGYTF
17 | TRBJ2-5 | TRBD2 | TRBV7-3 | . | TGTGCCAGCAGCTTAGAGAGGGAGCGGGACCCCTCAGAGACCCAGTACTTC | CASSLERERDPSETQYF
13 | TRBJ1-3 | . | TRBV20-1 | many | TGCAGTGCTAGAGATCTCTCTGGAAACACCATATATTTT | CSARDLSGNTIYF
14 | TRBJ1-1 | . | TRBV28 | few | TGTGCCAGCAGTTTTGAGAGGGCGAACACTGAAGCTTTCTTT | CASSFERANTEAFF
15 | TRBJ2-6 | . | TRBV19 | . | TGTGCCAGTAATCTCCAGGGAGCCGGGGCCAACGTCCTGACTTTC | CASNLQGAGANVLTF
14 | TRBJ1-1 | . | TRBV19 | many | TGTGCCAGTAGTATAAGACAGGTGAACACTGAAGCTTTCTTT | CASSIRQVNTEAFF
15 | TRBJ1-5 | TRBD1 | TRBV29-1 | once | TGCAGCGTTGTCGGGGGACAGGGGGACAATCAGCCCCAGCATTTT | CSVVGGQGDNQPQHF
14 | TRBJ2-7 | . | TRBV19 | many | TGTGCCAGTAGTATGATGTTAGGGAGAGGGGAGCAGTACTTC | CASSMMLGRGEQYF
16 | TRBJ2-5 | TRBD2 | TRBV12-3/TRBV12-4 | many | TGTGCCAGCAGTACTAGCGGGGGCAAGTCGGGGGAGACCCAGTACTTC | CASSTSGGKSGETQYF
14 | TRBJ1-6 | TRBD1 | TRBV20-1 | . | TGCAGTGCCGGACAGGGGACAGGGGGCTCACCCCTCCACTTT | CSAGQGTGGSPLHF
12 | TRBJ2-2 | TRBD1 | TRBV29-1 | . | TGCAGCGTCGTAACAGGGGGCGGGGAGCTGTTTTTT | CSVVTGGGELFF
15 | TRBJ2-7 | . | TRBV19 | many | TGTGCCAGTAGCGGCGTGTCCCATACCCCTTACGAGCAGTACTTC | CASSGVSHTPYEQYF
13 | TRBJ2-5 | . | TRBV29-1 | many | TGCAGCGTTGAAACAGGGACATCCGCGACCCAGTACTTC | CSVETGTSATQYF
14 | TRBJ2-1 | . | TRBV7-3 | . | TGTGCCAGCAGCTTAACGGACTCCCTCAATGAGCAGTTCTTC | CASSLTDSLNEQFF
17 | TRBJ2-5 | . | TRBV24-1 | few | TGTGCCACCAGTGACCGACGGGATATCCACGCCCAAGAGACCCAGTACTTC | CATSDRRDIHAQETQYF
13 | TRBJ1-2 | TRBD1 | TRBV6-5 | many | TGTGCCAGCGGGGGACAGGGTAACTATGGCTACACCTTC | CASGGQGNYGYTF
18 | TRBJ2-7 | TRBD2 | TRBV7-2 | . | TGTGCCAGCAGCTTTCGGACTAGCGGGAGGGCCTTATCCTACGAGCAGTACTTC | CASSFRTSGRALSYEQYF
17 | TRBJ1-1 | TRBD1 | TRBV20-1 | few | TGCAGTGCTCCCGAACAGGGGACCCCGACCCTCGGCACTGAAGCTTTCTTT | CSAPEQGTPTLGTEAFF
17 | TRBJ1-5 | . | TRBV10-2 | . | TGCGCCAGCAGTGAGTCGAGAACTGCTGTTAGCAATCAGCCCCAGCATTTT | CASSESRTAVSNQPQHF
17 | TRBJ2-7 | TRBD2 | TRBV27 | . | TGTGCCAGCAGTCGGGGACTAGCGGGGGTAAGCTCCTACGAGCAGTACTTC | CASSRGLAGVSSYEQYF
14 | TRBJ1-5 | . | TRBV2 | many | TGTGCCAGCAGTGCCCCGACAGAGAATCAGCCCCAGCATTTT | CASSAPTENQPQHF
16 | TRBJ2-2 | TRBD1 | TRBV7-9 | many | TGTGCCAGCAGCTCCTGGACAGGGGGGAACACCGGGGAGCTGTTTTTT | CASSSWTGGNTGELFF
15 | TRBJ2-7 | TRBD1 | TRBV3-1 | many | TGTGCCAGCAGCCGACGGGACAGCGCGTCCTACGAGCAGTACTTC | CASSRRDSASYEQYF
14 | TRBJ1-5 | . | TRBV27 | . | TGTGCCAGCAGTTTAGCCAGGGAGAATCAGCCCCAGCATTTT | CASSLARENQPQHF